This TCR beta chain stems from a study of T cells in Graves' hyperthyroidism and ophthalmopathy. RNA transcripts yielded amplified TCR beta CDR3 regions. When the TCR CDR3 underwent first-round RT-PCR, the HTBI primer set was used. Each CDR3 protein is one row after TCRdb ran MiXCR on the multiplex PCR reads. The table includes approximately 710,000 distinct CDR3 sequences, roughly 17% detected once. Per germline, CDR1 SGHTA and CDR2 FQGNSA. The CDR3 runs to 16 residues. V was pared by 2 bases and J by 3 bases, with 6 bases of the junction left unmatched. The source is a man in his fifties with Graves' hyperthyroidism. V and J are TRBV7-2 and TRBJ2-1; 8 nucleotides match TRBD2. Sequenced input: blood. Written as DNA, the CDR3 is TGTGCCAGCAGCTTATCCCTAGCGGGCAGCTACAATGAGCAGTTCTTC. It translates to CASSLSLAGSYNEQFF.